Below are 23 T cell receptor beta chains sequenced from a single sample in a study of blood T cell repertoires in COVID-19. TCRdb's copy holds only in-frame clones and misses some; the assay was immunoSEQ multiplex PCR. The sample lists approximately 16,000 clones; around 90% were seen once. The sequenced sample consisted of peripheral blood. These TCRs come from an elderly woman with COVID-19, enrolled during active disease.

This sequence joins TRBV19 and TRBJ1-5; maybe TRBD1 (6 bases). Deletions cut 9 bases from V and 4 bases from J, with 10 bases between. This CDR3 has 12 amino acids. From germline, CDR1 is LNHDA and CDR2 SQIVND (reference sequence). Here the CDR3 DNA reads TGTGCCAGCGACCAGGGGAATCAGCCCCAGCATTTT. Translation: CASDQGNQPQHF.

The rearrangement uses TRBV5-4 and TRBJ1-1, with a weak D call TRBD1 (6 bases). V was shortened by 4 bases and J by 1 base, with 11 bases between the two germline ends. Germline-derived CDR1 and CDR2 are SGHNT and YYREEE (reference sequence). The CDR3 extends over 14 amino acids. CDR3 bases: TGTGCCAGCAGCCCCGGGACAAGGAACACTGAAGCTTTCTTT. This codes for CASSPGTRNTEAFF.

J is TRBJ2-3 and V is TRBV5-4, with D tentatively TRBD1 (6 bases). The CDR3 loop spans 14 amino acids. Per germline, CDR1 SGHNT and CDR2 YYREEE (reference sequence). V was trimmed by 4 bases and J by 6 bases, leaving 15 bases between them. The CDR3 DNA reads TGTGCCAGCAGCCAGGACAGAGCGACGGATACGCAGTATTTT. Its protein is CASSQDRATDTQYF. Full variable domain (missing parts from reference TRBV5-4 and TRBJ2-3): ETGVTQSPTHLIKTRGQQVTLRCSSQSGHNTVSWYQQALGQGPQFIFQYYREEENGRGNFPPRFSGLQFPNYSSELNVNALELDDSALYLCASSQDRATDTQYFGPGTRLTVL.

This clone was found once. The CDR3 reads CASRTTSGSVGEQYF. Written as DNA, the CDR3 is TGTGCCAGCAGGACGACTAGCGGGAGCGTCGGCGAGCAGTACTTC. The genes are TRBV6-5 and TRBJ2-7, with 12 bases that match TRBD2. The germline CDR1 and CDR2 sequences are MNHEY and SVGAGI. V shed 6 bases, J shed 6 bases, and the junction held 9 bases outside the gene matches. CDR3 length: 15 residues.

The chain couples TRBV19 to TRBJ1-1, with D uncertain. CDR3 size: 15 residues. CDR1 and CDR2 (germline): LNHDA, SQIVND (reference sequence). V was cut by 1 base and J by 3 bases, with 12 bases left in between. CDR3 protein: CASSIGVGRDTEAFF. The CDR3 DNA reads as TGTGCCAGTAGTATAGGGGTCGGTCGGGACACTGAAGCTTTCTTT. Filled out from reference TRBV19 and TRBJ1-1, the complete variable domain reads DGGITQSPKYLFRKEGQNVTLSCEQNLNHDAMYWYRQDPGQGLRLIYYSQIVNDFQKGDIAEGYSVSREKKESFPLTVTSAQKNPTAFYLCASSIGVGRDTEAFFGQGTRLTVV.

DNA of the CDR3: TGTGCCAGCAGCACAAGCCGGGGGAATGAGCAGTTCTTC. Its protein is CASSTSRGNEQFF. The genes are TRBV7-8 and TRBJ2-1; D possibly corresponds to TRBD2 (6 bases). The germline V and J ends were trimmed by 5 bases and 7 bases, with 12 bases remaining between them. This CDR3 contains 13 residues. Germline CDR1 is SGHVS and CDR2 is FQNEAQ.

This clone appeared a few times. The chain couples TRBV9 to TRBJ2-5, with D unclear. Deletions cut 7 bases from V and 4 bases from J, with 8 bases between. CDR3 length: 11 amino acids. The V gene's germline CDR1 is SGDLS and CDR2 YYNGEE. Here the CDR3 reads CASESRETQYF. CDR3 coding DNA: TGTGCCAGCGAAAGTAGAGAGACCCAGTACTTC.

The chain recombines TRBV4-1 with TRBJ2-1; TRBD1 aligns across 8 bases. This CDR3 spans 18 amino acids. Germline CDR1 is MGHRA and CDR2 is YSYEKL. The V gene end was trimmed by 3 bases and the J gene end by 0 bases; junction bases not matched to a gene: 10. The CDR3 bases are TGCGCCAGCAGCCACGGACAGGGACCCCAAAGCTCCTACAATGAGCAGTTCTTC. This encodes CASSHGQGPQSSYNEQFF.

This clone showed up just a few times. The chain links TRBV18 to TRBJ1-1, with 9 bases lining up with TRBD1. J gave up 8 bases and V 6 bases, and 10 bases lay outside the gene matches. The V gene's germline CDR1 is KGHSH and CDR2 LQKENI. CDR3 size: 14 residues. The CDR3 loop is CASSPGQGSAEAFF. In DNA form, the CDR3 reads TGTGCCAGCTCGCCGGGACAGGGTTCTGCCGAAGCTTTCTTT.

This sequence joins TRBV6-2 or TRBV6-3 and TRBJ1-2, with a possible D match to TRBD1 (6 bases). Per germline, CDR1 MNHEY and CDR2 SVGEGT. The CDR3 is 15 amino acids. Trimming shortened V by 0 bases and J by 6 bases, and 14 bases separated the two germline ends. CDR3 residues: CASSYSTSGGHGYTF. CDR3 DNA sequence: TGTGCCAGCAGTTACTCGACGTCCGGGGGGCATGGCTACACCTTC.

The chain joins TRBV5-8 to TRBJ2-7; TRBD1 is a possible D gene (6 bases). The CDR3 loop spans 12 amino acids. V shed 4 bases and J shed 7 bases, with 12 bases lying between them. The germline CDR1 and CDR2 sequences are SGHTS and YDEGEE. DNA for the CDR3: TGTGCCAGCAGCGGAACAAGGGGGGAGCAGTACTTC. Translating it yields CASSGTRGEQYF.

The genes are TRBV28 and TRBJ2-3; 10 nucleotides line up with TRBD1. Trimming at V came to 5 bases and at J to 5 bases, leaving 7 bases not matched to a gene. In germline, CDR1 is MDHEN, CDR2 SYDVKM. The CDR3 length is 15 residues. CDR3 amino acids: CASSLSTGGRDTQYF. The CDR3 DNA reads as TGTGCCAGCAGTCTATCGACAGGGGGCAGAGATACGCAGTATTTT.

This clone occurred once. This chain connects TRBV5-1 to TRBJ2-3; 7 bases are a match to TRBD1. Germline assignment: CDR1 SGHRS and CDR2 YFSETQ. V trimming: 4 bases; J trimming: 1 base; junction bases outside the gene matches: 9. The CDR3 runs 16 residues. CDR3 in DNA: TGCGCCAGCAGCCCGGGACAGACAGCGGGCACAGATACGCAGTATTTT. Amino acid sequence: CASSPGQTAGTDTQYF.

The chain has TRBV29-1 and TRBJ1-3; a weak D match, TRBD1 (6 bases). V lost 7 bases and J lost 0, with 13 bases in between. This CDR3 spans 14 amino acids. CDR1 is SQVTM and CDR2 is ANQGSEA in the germline V gene. CDR3 sequence (DNA): TGCAGCGCTTCCACAGGGACCTCTGGAAACACCATATATTTT. Translating gives CSASTGTSGNTIYF.

This rearrangement joins TRBV24-1 to TRBJ2-7; 10 nucleotides line up with TRBD2. CDR1 is KGHDR and CDR2 is SFDVKD in the germline V gene. V lost 6 bases to trimming and J lost 7 bases; unmatched junction nucleotides: 11. The CDR3 sequence is 15 residues long. The CDR3 sequence: CATSPSLAGVREQYF. The CDR3 nucleotides read TGTGCCACCAGTCCGAGTCTAGCGGGAGTGAGGGAGCAGTACTTC.

The J gene is TRBJ1-1, the V gene TRBV20-1; the match to TRBD1 covers 9 bases. The CDR3 runs to 15 residues. CDR1 is DFQATT and CDR2 is SNEGSKA in the germline V gene (reference sequence). J gave up 3 bases and V 3 bases, and 8 bases lay outside the gene matches. The CDR3 loop reads CSASPRRDRDTEAFF. The CDR3, as DNA: TGCAGTGCTAGTCCTCGCCGGGACAGGGACACTGAAGCTTTCTTT.

The V and J genes are TRBV5-6 and TRBJ1-5, with TRBD1 identical over 10 bases. J lost 4 bases, V lost 0 bases, and 4 bases had no gene match. Germline V gene lookup returns CDR1 SGHDT and CDR2 YYEEEE. This CDR3 is built from 16 residues. The CDR3, as DNA: TGTGCCAGCAGCTTGGCCCCGGGACAGGGGAATCAGCCCCAGCATTTT. Its translation is CASSLAPGQGNQPQHF.

CDR3 nucleotide sequence: TGTGCCAGCAGCCAAGGAGGGCCCCAGCATTTT. As protein: CASSQGGPQHF. The chain joins TRBV3-1 (or the pseudogene TRBV3-2) to TRBJ1-5; D is unclear. CDR3 length: 11 residues. The germline gives CDR1 LGHDT, CDR2 YNNKEL (reference sequence). V shed 1 base and J shed 9 bases, with 4 bases lying between them.

This clone was recorded once. V usage is TRBV12-5 and J usage is TRBJ2-2; 9 positions agree with TRBD1. The CDR3 contains 16 residues. V lost 6 bases to trimming and J lost 6 bases; unmatched junction nucleotides: 11. Germline CDR1 reads LGHNT; CDR2 reads FRNRAP. In DNA, the CDR3 is TGTGCTAGTGGCCTGGGGGACAGGGTAGGAGCCGGGGAGCTGTTTTTT. It codes for CASGLGDRVGAGELFF.

The rearrangement uses TRBV29-1 and TRBJ1-2; 8 bases are a match to TRBD1. After removal of 6 bases from V and 1 base from J, the junction contained 13 bases not matched to a gene. This CDR3 comprises 16 residues. Germline CDR1 and CDR2: SQVTM and ANQGSEA. As DNA, the CDR3 is TGCAGCGTCTCGACAGGGGCTGGGTCCTATAACTATGGCTACACCTTC. Translated, it gives CSVSTGAGSYNYGYTF.

The chain recombines TRBV5-6 with TRBJ2-2, with D tentatively TRBD1 (5 bases). Germline CDR1 is SGHDT and CDR2 is YYEEEE. V was shortened by 4 bases and J by 1 base, with 14 bases between the two germline ends. The CDR3 has 16 amino acids. CDR3 in DNA: TGTGCCAGCAGCAAAGGCCCGACAGAGAACACCGGGGAGCTGTTTTTT. Translating it yields CASSKGPTENTGELFF.

The J gene is TRBJ2-7, the V gene TRBV18, with 11 bases lining up with TRBD2. The CDR3 spans 17 residues. Trimming at V came to 2 bases and at J to 0 bases, leaving 6 bases not matched to a gene. Germline V gives CDR1 KGHSH, CDR2 LQKENI. This CDR3 reads CASSPKGTSGSSYEQYF. DNA of the CDR3: TGTGCCAGCTCACCAAAGGGCACTAGCGGGAGCTCCTACGAGCAGTACTTC.

This sequence joins TRBV5-6 and TRBJ2-7, with TRBD2 as a possible D gene (5 bases). The CDR3 spans 13 residues. CDR1 and CDR2 from the germline V gene are SGHDT and YYEEEE. Trimming left V 0 bases short and J 5 bases short, with 9 bases between. CDR3 nucleotides: TGTGCCAGCAGCTTGGTCTTCGGGAACGAGCAGTACTTC. It specifies CASSLVFGNEQYF.